The T cell receptor beta chain described here comes from a study of identical twins. Study-wide results and limits: The abundant beta clonotypes from cord blood had fewer insertions, and memory repertoires had none of this.

Germline V gives CDR1 DFQATT, CDR2 SNEGSKA (reference sequence). Trimming pared 0 bases from V and 5 bases from J, leaving 21 bases between. The CDR3 is 17 amino acids. TCRdb ran MiXCR on the 5' RACE reads and lists one entry per CDR3 protein. The sample holds approximately 140,000 distinct CDR3 sequences, roughly 3.2% seen once. This clonotype was found many times. Its cognate antigen is unknown. The sequenced material came from memory T cells sorted from blood. The sequence came from a man between 18 and 29 years old in good health. The chain recombines TRBV20-1 with TRBJ2-3, with TRBD2 as a possible D gene (6 bases). The CDR3 sequence: CSARDMGMDGRGDTQYF. For the CDR3, the DNA is TGCAGTGCTAGAGATATGGGAATGGACGGGAGAGGAGATACGCAGTATTTT.